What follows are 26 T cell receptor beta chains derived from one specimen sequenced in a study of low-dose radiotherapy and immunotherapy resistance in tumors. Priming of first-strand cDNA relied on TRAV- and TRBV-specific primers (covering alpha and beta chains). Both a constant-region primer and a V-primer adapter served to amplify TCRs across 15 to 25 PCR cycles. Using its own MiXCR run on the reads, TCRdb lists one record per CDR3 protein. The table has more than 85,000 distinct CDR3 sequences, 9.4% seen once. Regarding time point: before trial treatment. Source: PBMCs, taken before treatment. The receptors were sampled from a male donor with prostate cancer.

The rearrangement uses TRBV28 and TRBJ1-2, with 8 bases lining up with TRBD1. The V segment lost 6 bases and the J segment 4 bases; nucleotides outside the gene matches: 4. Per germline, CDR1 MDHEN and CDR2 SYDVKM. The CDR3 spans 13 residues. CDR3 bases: TGTGCCAGCAGCTCTGGACAGGGCTATGGCTACACCTTC. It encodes CASSSGQGYGYTF.

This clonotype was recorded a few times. The CDR3: CASSQDRQPNTDTQYF. The CDR3 region has the DNA TGCGCCAGCAGCCAAGACCGTCAGCCTAACACAGATACGCAGTATTTT. V is TRBV4-1 and J is TRBJ2-3; D is unclear. The CDR3 covers 16 residues. Trimming took off 0 bases at V and 2 bases at J, with 12 bases between the two ends. CDR1 and CDR2 from the germline V gene are MGHRA and YSYEKL.

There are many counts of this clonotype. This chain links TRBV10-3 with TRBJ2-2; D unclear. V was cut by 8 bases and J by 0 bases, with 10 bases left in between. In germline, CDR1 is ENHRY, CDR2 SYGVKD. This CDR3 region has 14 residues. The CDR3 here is CAIATRTNTGELFF. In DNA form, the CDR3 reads TGTGCCATCGCCACGAGGACGAACACCGGGGAGCTGTTTTTT.

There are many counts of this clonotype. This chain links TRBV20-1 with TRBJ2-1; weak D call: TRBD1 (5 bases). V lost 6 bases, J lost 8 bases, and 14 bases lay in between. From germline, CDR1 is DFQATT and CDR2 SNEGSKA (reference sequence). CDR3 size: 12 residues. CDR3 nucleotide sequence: TGCAGTGCCAAAGGGGTTCCCGATGAGCAGTTCTTC. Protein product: CSAKGVPDEQFF.

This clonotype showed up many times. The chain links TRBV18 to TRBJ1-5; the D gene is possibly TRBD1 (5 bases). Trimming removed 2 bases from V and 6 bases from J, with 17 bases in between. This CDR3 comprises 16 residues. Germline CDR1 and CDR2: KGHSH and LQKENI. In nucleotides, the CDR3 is TGTGCCAGCTCACCAGGGACCTACCAAGCGGGTCAGCCCCAGCATTTT. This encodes CASSPGTYQAGQPQHF.

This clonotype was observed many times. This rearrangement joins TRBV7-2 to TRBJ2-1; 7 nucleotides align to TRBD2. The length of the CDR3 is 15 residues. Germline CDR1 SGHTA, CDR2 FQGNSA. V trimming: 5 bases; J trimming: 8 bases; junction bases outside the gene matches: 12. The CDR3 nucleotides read TGTGCCAGCAGCCGGTCTAGCGGTCTAGGGGATGAGCAGTTCTTC. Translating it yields CASSRSSGLGDEQFF. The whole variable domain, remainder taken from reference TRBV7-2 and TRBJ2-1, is GAGVSQSPSNKVTEKGKDVELRCDPISGHTALYWYRQSLGQGLEFLIYFQGNSAPDKSGLPSDRFSAERTGGSVSTLTIQRTQQEDSAVYLCASSRSSGLGDEQFFGPGTRLTVL.

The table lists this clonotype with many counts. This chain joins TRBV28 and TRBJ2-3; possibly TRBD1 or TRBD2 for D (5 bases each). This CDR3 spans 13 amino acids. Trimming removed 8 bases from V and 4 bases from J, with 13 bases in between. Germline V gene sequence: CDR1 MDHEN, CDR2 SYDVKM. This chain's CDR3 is CASRIEGPDTQYF. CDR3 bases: TGTGCCAGCCGCATCGAGGGACCAGATACGCAGTATTTT.

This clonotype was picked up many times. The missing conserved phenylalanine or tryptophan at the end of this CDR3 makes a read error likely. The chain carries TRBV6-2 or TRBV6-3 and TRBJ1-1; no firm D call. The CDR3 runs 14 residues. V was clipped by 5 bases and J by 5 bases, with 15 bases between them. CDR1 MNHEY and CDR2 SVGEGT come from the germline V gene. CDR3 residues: CASSENAGFTEAFL. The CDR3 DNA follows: TGTGCCAGCAGTGAAAACGCGGGGTTTACTGAAGCTTTCCTT.

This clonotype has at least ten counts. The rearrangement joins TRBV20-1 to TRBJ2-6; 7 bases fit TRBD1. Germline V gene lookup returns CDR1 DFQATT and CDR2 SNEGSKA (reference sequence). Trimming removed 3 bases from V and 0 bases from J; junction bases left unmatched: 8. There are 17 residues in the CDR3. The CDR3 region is CSAREDRAFSGANVLTF. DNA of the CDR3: TGCAGTGCTAGGGAAGACAGGGCTTTCTCTGGGGCCAACGTCCTGACTTTC.

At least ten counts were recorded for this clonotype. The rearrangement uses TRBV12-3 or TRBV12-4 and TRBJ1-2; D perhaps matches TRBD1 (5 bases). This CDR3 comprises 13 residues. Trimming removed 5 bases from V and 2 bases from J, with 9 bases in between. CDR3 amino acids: CASSPTGNYGYTF. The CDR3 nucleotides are TGTGCCAGCAGTCCCACAGGAAACTATGGCTACACCTTC.

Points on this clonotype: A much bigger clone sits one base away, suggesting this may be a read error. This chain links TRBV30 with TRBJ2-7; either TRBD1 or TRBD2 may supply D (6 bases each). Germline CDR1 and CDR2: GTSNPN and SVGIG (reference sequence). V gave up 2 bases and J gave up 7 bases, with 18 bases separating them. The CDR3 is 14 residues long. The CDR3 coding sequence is TGTGCCTGGAGTATTGGTTCGGGGGCTAAAGAGCAGTACTTC. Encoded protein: CAWSIGSGAKEQYF.

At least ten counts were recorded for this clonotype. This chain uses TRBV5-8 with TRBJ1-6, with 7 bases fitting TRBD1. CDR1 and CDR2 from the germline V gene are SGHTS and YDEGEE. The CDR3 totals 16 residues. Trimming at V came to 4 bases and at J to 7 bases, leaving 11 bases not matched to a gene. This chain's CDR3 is CASSPVQGVFNSPLHF. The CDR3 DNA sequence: TGTGCCAGCAGCCCAGTTCAGGGGGTTTTCAATTCACCCCTCCACTTT.

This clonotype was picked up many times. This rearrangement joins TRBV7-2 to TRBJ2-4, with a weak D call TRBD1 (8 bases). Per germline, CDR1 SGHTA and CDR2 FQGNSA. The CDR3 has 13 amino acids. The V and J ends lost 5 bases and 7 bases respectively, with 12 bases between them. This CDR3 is CASSTQGGNIQYF. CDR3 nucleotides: TGTGCCAGCAGCACACAGGGGGGGAACATTCAGTACTTC.

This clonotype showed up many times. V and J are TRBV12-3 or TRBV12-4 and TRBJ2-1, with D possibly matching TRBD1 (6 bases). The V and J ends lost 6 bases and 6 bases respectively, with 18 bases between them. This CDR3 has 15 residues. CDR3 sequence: CASRPHRDPVNEQFF. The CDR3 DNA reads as TGTGCCAGCAGACCCCACAGGGATCCCGTCAATGAGCAGTTCTTC.

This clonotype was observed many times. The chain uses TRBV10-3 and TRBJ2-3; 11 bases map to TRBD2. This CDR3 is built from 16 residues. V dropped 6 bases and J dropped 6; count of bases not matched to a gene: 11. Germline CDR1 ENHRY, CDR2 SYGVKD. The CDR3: CAIRAGTSGRGDTQYF. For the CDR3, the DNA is TGTGCCATCAGGGCGGGGACTAGCGGAAGAGGGGATACGCAGTATTTT.

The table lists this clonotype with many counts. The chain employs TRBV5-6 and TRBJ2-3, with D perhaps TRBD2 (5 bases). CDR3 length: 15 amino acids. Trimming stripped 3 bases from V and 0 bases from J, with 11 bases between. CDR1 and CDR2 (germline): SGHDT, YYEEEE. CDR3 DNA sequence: TGTGCCAGCAGCTATAAGCGGAGTAGCACAGATACGCAGTATTTT. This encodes CASSYKRSSTDTQYF.

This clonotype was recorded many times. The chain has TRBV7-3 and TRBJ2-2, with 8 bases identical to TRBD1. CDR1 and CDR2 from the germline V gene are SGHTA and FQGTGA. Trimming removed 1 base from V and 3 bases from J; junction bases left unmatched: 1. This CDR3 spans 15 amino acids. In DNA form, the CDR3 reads TGTGCCAGCAGCTTAAGGGGACAGGACACCGGGGAGCTGTTTTTT. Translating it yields CASSLRGQDTGELFF.

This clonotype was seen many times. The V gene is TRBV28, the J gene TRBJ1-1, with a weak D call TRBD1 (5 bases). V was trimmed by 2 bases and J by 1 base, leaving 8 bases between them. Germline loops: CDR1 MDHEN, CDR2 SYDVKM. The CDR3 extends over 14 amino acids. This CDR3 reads CASSLRGPNTEAFF. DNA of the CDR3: TGTGCCAGCAGTTTAAGGGGACCGAACACTGAAGCTTTCTTT.

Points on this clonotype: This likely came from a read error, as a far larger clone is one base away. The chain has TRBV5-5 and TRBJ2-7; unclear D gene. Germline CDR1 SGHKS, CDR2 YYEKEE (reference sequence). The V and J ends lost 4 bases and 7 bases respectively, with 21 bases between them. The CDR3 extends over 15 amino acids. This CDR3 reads CASSPLAETYNEQYF. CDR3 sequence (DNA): TGTGCCAGCAGCCCTCTGGCAGAGACCTACAATGAGCAGTACTTC. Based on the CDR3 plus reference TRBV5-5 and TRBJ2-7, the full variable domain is DAGVTQSPTHLIKTRGQQVTLRCSPISGHKSVSWYQQVLGQGPQFIFQYYEKEERGRGNFPDRFSARQFPNYSSELNVNALLLGDSALYLCASSPLAETYNEQYFGPGTRLTVT.

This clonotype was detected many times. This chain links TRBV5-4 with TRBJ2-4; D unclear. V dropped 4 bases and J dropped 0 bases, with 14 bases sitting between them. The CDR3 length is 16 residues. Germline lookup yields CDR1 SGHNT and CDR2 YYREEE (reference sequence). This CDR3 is CASSPTRELAKNIQYF. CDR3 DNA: TGTGCCAGCAGCCCCACCCGCGAACTAGCCAAAAACATTCAGTACTTC.

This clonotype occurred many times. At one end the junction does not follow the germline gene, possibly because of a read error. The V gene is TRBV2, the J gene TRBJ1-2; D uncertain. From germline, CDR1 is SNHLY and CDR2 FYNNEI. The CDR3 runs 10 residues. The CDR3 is CSIYRLSPGF. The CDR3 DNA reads TGTTCTATATATAGGTTATCTCCCGGCTTC.

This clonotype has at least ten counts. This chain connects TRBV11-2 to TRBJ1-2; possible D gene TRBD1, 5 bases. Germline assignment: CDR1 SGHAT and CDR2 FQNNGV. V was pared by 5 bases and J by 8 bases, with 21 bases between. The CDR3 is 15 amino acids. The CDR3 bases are TGTGCCAGCAGCGTAGGGACCAACTCGGCGATAGGCTACACCTTC. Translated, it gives CASSVGTNSAIGYTF. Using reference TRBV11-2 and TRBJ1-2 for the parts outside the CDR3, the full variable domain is EAGVAQSPRYKIIEKRQSVAFWCNPISGHATLYWYQQILGQGPKLLIQFQNNGVVDDSQLPKDRFSAERLKGVDSTLKIQPAKLEDSAVYLCASSVGTNSAIGYTFGSGTRLTVV.

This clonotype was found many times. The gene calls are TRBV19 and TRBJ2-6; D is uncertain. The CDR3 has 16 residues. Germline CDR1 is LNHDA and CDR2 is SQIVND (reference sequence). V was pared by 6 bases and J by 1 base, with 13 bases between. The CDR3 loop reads CASRLTPRSGANVLTF. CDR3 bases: TGTGCCAGTAGATTGACGCCTCGTTCTGGGGCCAACGTCCTGACTTTC.

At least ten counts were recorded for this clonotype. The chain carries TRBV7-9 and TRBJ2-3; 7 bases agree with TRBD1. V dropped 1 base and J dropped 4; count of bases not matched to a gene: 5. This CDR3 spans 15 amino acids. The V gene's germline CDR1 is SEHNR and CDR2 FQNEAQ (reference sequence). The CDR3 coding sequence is TGTGCCAGCAGCTTAGAAGGACAGGCGGCAGATACGCAGTATTTT. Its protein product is CASSLEGQAADTQYF.

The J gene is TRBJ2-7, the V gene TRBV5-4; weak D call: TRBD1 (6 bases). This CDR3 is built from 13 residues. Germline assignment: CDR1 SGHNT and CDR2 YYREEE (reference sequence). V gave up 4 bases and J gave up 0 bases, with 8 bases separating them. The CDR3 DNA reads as TGTGCCAGCAGCCGGGACACCTCCTACGAGCAGTACTTC. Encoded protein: CASSRDTSYEQYF.

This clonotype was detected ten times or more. In DNA, the CDR3 is TGTGCCAGCAAGTTTGTCGTCACCGGGGAGCTGTTTTTT. This encodes CASKFVVTGELFF. The V and J genes are TRBV28 and TRBJ2-2; D call uncertain. Germline V gene data show CDR1 as MDHEN and CDR2 as SYDVKM. The V end was cut by 7 bases, the J end by 4 bases, with 10 bases between. The CDR3 covers 13 residues. Based on the CDR3 plus reference TRBV28 and TRBJ2-2, the full variable domain is DVKVTQSSRYLVKRTGEKVFLECVQDMDHENMFWYRQDPGLGLRLIYFSYDVKMKEKGDIPEGYSVSREKKERFSLILESASTNQTSMYLCASKFVVTGELFFGEGSRLTVL.